This note documents a single T cell receptor (beta chain) sequence. The CDR3 consists of 15 residues. Germline assignment: CDR1 SEHNR and CDR2 FQNEAQ (reference sequence). Deletions cut 1 base from V and 1 base from J, with 8 bases between. The method was immunoSEQ multiplex PCR; TCRdb's version includes in-frame clones alone and lacks a portion of them. The table shows 21,000 or so clones, with around nine tenths occurring only once. This sample's time point: newly diagnosed, previously untreated cHL patient sample. Isolation of CD8+ T cells from thawed PBMCs used magnetic negative selection. Comparison used PBMCs from newly diagnosed, untreated classical Hodgkin lymphoma. This entry belongs to a study of PD-1 blockade in classical Hodgkin lymphoma.

The sequencing sample was made of CD8+ T cells from blood. This chain connects TRBV7-9 to TRBJ1-3; D uncertain. This receptor was taken from a human donor with classical Hodgkin lymphoma. Here the CDR3 reads CASSLGSSSGNTIYF. CDR3 DNA: TGTGCCAGCAGCTTAGGGTCGTCGTCTGGAAACACCATATATTTT.